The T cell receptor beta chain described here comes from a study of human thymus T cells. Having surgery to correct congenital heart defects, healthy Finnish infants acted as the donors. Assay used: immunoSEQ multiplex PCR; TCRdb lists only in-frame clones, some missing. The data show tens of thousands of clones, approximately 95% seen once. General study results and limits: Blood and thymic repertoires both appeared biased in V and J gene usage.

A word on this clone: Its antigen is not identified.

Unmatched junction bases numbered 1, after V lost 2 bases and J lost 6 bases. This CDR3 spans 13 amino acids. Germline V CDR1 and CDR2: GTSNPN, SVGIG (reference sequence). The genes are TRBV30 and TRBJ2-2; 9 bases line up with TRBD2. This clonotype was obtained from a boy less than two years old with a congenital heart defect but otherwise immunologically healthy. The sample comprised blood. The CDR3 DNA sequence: TGTGCCTGGAGTCGCGGGGGGGCCGGGGAGCTGTTTTTT. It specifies CAWSRGGAGELFF.